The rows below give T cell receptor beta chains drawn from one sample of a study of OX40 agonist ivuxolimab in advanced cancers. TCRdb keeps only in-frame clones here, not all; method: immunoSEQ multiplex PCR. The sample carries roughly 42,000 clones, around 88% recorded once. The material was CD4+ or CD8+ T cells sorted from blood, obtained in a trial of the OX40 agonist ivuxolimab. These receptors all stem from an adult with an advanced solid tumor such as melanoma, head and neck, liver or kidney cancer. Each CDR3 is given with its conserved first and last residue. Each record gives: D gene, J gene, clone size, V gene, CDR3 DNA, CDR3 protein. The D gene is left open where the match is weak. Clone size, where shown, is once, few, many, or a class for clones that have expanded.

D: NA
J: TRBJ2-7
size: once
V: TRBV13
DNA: TGTGCCAGCAGCTTAGGCATGGGTCGGGAGCAGTACTTC
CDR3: CASSLGMGREQYF

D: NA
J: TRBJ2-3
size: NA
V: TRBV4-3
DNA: TGCGCCAGCAGCCAAGATTGGGGGCAGGGAGATACGCAGTATTTT
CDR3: CASSQDWGQGDTQYF

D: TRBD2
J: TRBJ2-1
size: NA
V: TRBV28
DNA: TGTGCCAGCAGTTCCCCTAGCGGGAGGGCGAATGAGCAGTTCTTC
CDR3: CASSSPSGRANEQFF

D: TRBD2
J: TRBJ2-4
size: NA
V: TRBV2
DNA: TGTGCCAGCAGTGAAAGAGAACGGATAGCGGGAGGAGTTCAGTACTTC
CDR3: CASSERERIAGGVQYF

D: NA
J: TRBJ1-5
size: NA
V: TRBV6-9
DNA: TGTGCCAGCAGTTACGGTGTCAATCAGCCCCAGCATTTT
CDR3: CASSYGVNQPQHF

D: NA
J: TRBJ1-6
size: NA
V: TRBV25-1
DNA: TGTGCCAGCAGTCCCCGGACCGAAAAGCCTTCACCCCTCCACTTT
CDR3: CASSPRTEKPSPLHF

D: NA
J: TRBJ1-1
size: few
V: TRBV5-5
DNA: TGTGCCAGCAGCTTGCTTGTCCGTAGTGAAGCTTTCTTT
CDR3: CASSLLVRSEAFF

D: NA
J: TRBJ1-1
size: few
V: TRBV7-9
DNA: TGTGCCAGCAGCTTAGTAGGGTTAGGCACTGAAGCTTTCTTT
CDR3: CASSLVGLGTEAFF

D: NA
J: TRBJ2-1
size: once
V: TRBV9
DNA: TGTGCCAGCAGCGTAGTTCGAGGGCCCCTCAATGAGCAGTTCTTC
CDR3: CASSVVRGPLNEQFF

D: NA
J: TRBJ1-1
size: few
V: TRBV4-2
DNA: TGTGCCAGCAGCCAAGTCGATTGGGCGGGGGACGCTTTCTTT
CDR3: CASSQVDWAGDAFF

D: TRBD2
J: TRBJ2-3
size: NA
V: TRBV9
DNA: TGTGCCAGCAGCCCTTTTGCGGGGGGCACAGATACGCAGTATTTT
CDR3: CASSPFAGGTDTQYF

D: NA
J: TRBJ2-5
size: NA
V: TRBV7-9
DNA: TGTGCCAGCAGCTTAGCGAAATTTGGAGAGACCCAGTACTTC
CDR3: CASSLAKFGETQYF

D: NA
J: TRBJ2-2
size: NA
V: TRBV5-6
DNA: TGTGCCAGCAGCTGGATCAGCGCATCGAACACCGGGGAGCTGTTTTTT
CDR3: CASSWISASNTGELFF

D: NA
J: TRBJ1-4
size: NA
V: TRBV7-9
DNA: TGTGCCAGCAGCTTAGGGGTGGGACGAAATAATGAAAAACTGTTTTTT
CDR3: CASSLGVGRNNEKLFF

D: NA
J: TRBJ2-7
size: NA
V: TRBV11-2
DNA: TGTGCCAGCAGCTTATTGACCCCTACCGAGCAGTACTTC
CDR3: CASSLLTPTEQYF

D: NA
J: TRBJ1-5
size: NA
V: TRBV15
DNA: TGTGCCACCAGCAGCGACGAAGAGATCTATAGCAATCAGCCCCAGCATTTT
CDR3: CATSSDEEIYSNQPQHF

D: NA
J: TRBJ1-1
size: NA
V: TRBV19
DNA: TGTGCCAGTAGTATAAGGGTCGACACTGAAGCTTTCTTT
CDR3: CASSIRVDTEAFF

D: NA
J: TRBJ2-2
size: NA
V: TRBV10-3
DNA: TGTGCCATCAATACGAGGGAGAACACCGGGGAGCTGTTTTTT
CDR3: CAINTRENTGELFF

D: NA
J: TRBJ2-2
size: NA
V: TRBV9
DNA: TGTGCCAGCAGGGGCGGGACAGACTACACCGGGGAGCTGTTTTTT
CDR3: CASRGGTDYTGELFF

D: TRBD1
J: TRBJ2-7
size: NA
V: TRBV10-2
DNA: TGCGCCAGCATAGGACAGGAGAGCTCCTACGAGCAGTACTTC
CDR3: CASIGQESSYEQYF

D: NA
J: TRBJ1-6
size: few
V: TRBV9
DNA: TGTGCCAGCAGCGTAGCAGGGGTTTCACCCCTCCACTTT
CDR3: CASSVAGVSPLHF

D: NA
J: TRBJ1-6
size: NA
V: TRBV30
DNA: TGTGCCTGGATGGGGCAGCTTAATTCACCCCTCCACTTT
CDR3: CAWMGQLNSPLHF

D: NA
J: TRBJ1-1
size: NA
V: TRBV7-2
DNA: TGTGCCAGCAGCTTAAGTAGGGGGAACACTGAAGCTTTCTTT
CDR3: CASSLSRGNTEAFF

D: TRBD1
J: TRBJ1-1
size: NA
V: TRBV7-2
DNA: TGTGCCAGCAGCCCCAACGAACGGAGCAGGGGGACTGAAGCTTTCTTT
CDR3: CASSPNERSRGTEAFF

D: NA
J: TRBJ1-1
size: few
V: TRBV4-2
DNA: TGTGCCAGCAGCCCTCAGACAGGGAACACTGAAGCTTTCTTT
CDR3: CASSPQTGNTEAFF

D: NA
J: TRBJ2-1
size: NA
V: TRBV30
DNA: TGTGCCTGGATTATCCCCTTCCGCAATGAGCAGTTCTTC
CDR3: CAWIIPFRNEQFF

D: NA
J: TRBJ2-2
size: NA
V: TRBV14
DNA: TGTGCCAGCAGCCAGGACTTAGGGGCCGGGGAGCTGTTTTTT
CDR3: CASSQDLGAGELFF

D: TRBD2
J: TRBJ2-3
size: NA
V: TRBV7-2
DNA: TGTGCCAGCAGCGTGACTAGCGGGGGGGCCCAAGATACGCAGTATTTT
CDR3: CASSVTSGGAQDTQYF

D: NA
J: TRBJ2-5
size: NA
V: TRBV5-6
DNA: TGTGCCAGCAGCTTTAGGGTCGGAGAAGAGACCCAGTACTTC
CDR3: CASSFRVGEETQYF

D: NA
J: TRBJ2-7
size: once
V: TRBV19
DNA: TGTGCCAGTAGTATAGGTTACGAGCAGTACTTC
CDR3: CASSIGYEQYF

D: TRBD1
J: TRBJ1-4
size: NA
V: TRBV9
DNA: TGTGCCAGCAGCGAATCCACAGGGGTGACAACTAATGAAAAACTGTTTTTT
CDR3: CASSESTGVTTNEKLFF

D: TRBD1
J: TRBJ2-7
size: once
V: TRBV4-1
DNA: TGCGCCAGCAGCCCAACGACAGGGGTTATTTACGAGCAGTACTTC
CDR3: CASSPTTGVIYEQYF

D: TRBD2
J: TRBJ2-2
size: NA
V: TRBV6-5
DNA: TGTGCCAGCAGTCGGACTAGCGGGACCGGGGAGCTGTTTTTT
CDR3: CASSRTSGTGELFF

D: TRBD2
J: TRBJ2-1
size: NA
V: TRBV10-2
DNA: TGCGCCAGCGGGACTAGCGCCTACAATGAGCAGTTCTTC
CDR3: CASGTSAYNEQFF

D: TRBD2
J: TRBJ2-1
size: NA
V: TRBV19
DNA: TGTGCCAGTAGTATGGGACTAGCGGTTTGGAATGAGCAGTTCTTC
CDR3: CASSMGLAVWNEQFF

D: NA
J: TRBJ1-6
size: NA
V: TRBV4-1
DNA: TGCGCCAGCAGCCAAGATAACAGAAATTATAATTCACCCCTCCACTTT
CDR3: CASSQDNRNYNSPLHF

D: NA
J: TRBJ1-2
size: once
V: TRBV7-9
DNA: TGTGCCAGCAGCTTAGAGGGCAGGGAATCGAACTATGGCTACACCTTC
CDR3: CASSLEGRESNYGYTF

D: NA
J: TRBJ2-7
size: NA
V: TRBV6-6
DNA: TGTGCCAGCAGTTACTCCGACAACTACGAGCAGTACTTC
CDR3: CASSYSDNYEQYF

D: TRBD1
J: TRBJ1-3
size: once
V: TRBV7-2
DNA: TGTGCCAGCAGCTCCTTTAGCCAGGGGGCTAGAAACACCATATATTTT
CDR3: CASSSFSQGARNTIYF

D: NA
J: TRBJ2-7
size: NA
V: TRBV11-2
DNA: TGTGCCAGCAGCTTGTCCGAGAGGTACTACGAGCAGTACTTC
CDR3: CASSLSERYYEQYF

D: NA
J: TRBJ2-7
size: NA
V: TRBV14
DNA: TGTGCCAGCAGCCAAGGGTCCTACGAGCAGTACTTC
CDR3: CASSQGSYEQYF

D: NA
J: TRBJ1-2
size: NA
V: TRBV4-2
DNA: TGTGCCACCTTGGGGACCTTCGATGGCTACACCTTC
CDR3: CATLGTFDGYTF

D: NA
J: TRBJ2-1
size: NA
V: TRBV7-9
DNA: TGTGCCAGCAGCTTAGCCTTAGGACAGCGCTACAATGAGCAGTTCTTC
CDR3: CASSLALGQRYNEQFF

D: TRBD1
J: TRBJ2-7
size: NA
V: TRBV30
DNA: TGTGCCTGGAGTCCGGGACAGGGAGCCTACGAGCAGTACTTC
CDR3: CAWSPGQGAYEQYF

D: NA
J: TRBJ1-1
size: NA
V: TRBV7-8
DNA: TGTGCCAGCAGCCCCCGGACAGCGAACACTGAAGCTTTCTTT
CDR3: CASSPRTANTEAFF

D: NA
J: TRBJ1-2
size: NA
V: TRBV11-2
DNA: TGTGCCAGCAGCTTAGCCTCAGTCTACACCTTC
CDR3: CASSLASVYTF

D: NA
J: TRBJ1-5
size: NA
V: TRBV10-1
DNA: TGCGCCAGCAATACAGGGTCGGTGGGCAATCAGCCCCAGCATTTT
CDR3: CASNTGSVGNQPQHF

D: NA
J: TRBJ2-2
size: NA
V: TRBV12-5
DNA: TGTGCTAGTGGGAAAACTACCGAGGGTATCGGGGAGCTGTTTTTT
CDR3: CASGKTTEGIGELFF

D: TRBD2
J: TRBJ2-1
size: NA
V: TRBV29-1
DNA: TGCAGCGTTGAGGGCGGGAGGCTTTACAATGAGCAGTTCTTC
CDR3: CSVEGGRLYNEQFF

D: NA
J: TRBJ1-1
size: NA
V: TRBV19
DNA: TGTGCCAGTAGTGTCCGGAGGGAGGTCATGAACACTGAAGCTTTCTTT
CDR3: CASSVRREVMNTEAFF

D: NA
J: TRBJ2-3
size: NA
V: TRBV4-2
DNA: TGTGCCAGCAGCCAGAGGGACCTACTCAGCACAGATACGCAGTATTTT
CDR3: CASSQRDLLSTDTQYF